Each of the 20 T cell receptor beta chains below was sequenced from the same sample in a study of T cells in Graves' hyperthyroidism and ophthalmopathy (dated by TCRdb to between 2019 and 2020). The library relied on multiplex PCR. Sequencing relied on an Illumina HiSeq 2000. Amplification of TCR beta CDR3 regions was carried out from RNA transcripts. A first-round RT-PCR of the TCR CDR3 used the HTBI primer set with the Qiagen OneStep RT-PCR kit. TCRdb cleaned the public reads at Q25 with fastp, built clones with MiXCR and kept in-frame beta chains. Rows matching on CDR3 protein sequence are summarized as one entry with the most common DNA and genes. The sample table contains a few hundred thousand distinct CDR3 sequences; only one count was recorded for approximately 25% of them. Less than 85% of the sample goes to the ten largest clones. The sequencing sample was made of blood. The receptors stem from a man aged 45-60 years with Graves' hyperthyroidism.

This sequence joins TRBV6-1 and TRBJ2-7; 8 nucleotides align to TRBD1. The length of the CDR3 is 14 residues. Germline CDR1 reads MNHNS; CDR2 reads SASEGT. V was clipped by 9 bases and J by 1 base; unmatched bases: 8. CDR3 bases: TGTGCCAGTTCCCGACAGGGGAAGTCCTACGAGCAGTACTTC. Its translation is CASSRQGKSYEQYF.

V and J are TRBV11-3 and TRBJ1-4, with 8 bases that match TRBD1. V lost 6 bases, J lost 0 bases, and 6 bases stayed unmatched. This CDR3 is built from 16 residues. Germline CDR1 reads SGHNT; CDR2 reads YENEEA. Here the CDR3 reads CASSPLDRATNEKLFF. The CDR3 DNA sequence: TGTGCCAGCAGTCCGTTGGACAGGGCAACTAATGAAAAACTGTTTTTT.

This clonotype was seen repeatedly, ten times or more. CDR3 DNA: TGTGCCAGCAGCTTGCCGGGAGTTGGCGAGCAGTACTTC. Translated: CASSLPGVGEQYF. The chain links TRBV11-1 to TRBJ2-7; D is perhaps TRBD2 (6 bases). This CDR3 comprises 13 residues. Germline V CDR1 and CDR2: SGHAT, FQDESV (reference sequence). Trimming took 3 bases from V and 6 from J, leaving 12 bases between them. The whole variable domain, filled in from reference TRBV11-1 and TRBJ2-7, reads EAEVAQSPRYKITEKSQAVAFWCDPISGHATLYWYRQILGQGPELLVQFQDESVVDDSQLPKDRFSAERLKGVDSTLKIQPAELGDSAMYLCASSLPGVGEQYFGPGTRLTVT.

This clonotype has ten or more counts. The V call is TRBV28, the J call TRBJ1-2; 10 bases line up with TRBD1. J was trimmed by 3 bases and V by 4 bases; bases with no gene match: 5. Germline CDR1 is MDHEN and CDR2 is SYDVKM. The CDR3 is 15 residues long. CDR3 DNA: TGTGCCAGCAGTTCCGCTGGGACAGGGGACTATGGCTACACCTTC. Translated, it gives CASSSAGTGDYGYTF.

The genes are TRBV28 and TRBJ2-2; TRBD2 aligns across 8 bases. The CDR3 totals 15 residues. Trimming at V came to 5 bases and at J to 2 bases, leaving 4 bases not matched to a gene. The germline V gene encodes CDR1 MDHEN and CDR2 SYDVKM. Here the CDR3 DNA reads TGTGCCAGCAGTAGCACTAGCGGAAACACCGGGGAGCTGTTTTTT. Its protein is CASSSTSGNTGELFF.

CDR3 bases: TGCAGTGCTAGAGACCCCTATGGGGCGGGAGAACCCTACGAGCAGTACTTC. This translates into CSARDPYGAGEPYEQYF. The genes are TRBV20-1 and TRBJ2-7, with 7 bases matching TRBD2. Per germline, CDR1 DFQATT and CDR2 SNEGSKA (reference sequence). J was trimmed by 2 bases and V by 0 bases; bases with no gene match: 13. The CDR3 totals 17 residues.

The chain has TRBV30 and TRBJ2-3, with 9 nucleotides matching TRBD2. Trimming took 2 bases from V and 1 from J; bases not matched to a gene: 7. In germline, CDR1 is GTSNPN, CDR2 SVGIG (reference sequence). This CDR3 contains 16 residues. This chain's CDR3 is CAWSSLRTSGTDTQYF. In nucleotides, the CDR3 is TGTGCCTGGAGTTCTCTAAGGACTAGCGGCACAGATACGCAGTATTTT.

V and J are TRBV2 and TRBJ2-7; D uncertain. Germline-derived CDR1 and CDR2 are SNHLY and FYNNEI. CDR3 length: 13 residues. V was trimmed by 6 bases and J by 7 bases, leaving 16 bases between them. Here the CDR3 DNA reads TGTGCCAGCAGACCGGATCTCGTATGGGAGCAGTACTTC. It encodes CASRPDLVWEQYF.

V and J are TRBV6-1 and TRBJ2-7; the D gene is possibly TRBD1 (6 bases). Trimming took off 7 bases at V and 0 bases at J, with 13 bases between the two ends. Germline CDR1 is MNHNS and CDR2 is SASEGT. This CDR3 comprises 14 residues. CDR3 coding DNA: TGTGCCAGCACTACGGACAGATACTCCTACGAGCAGTACTTC. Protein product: CASTTDRYSYEQYF.

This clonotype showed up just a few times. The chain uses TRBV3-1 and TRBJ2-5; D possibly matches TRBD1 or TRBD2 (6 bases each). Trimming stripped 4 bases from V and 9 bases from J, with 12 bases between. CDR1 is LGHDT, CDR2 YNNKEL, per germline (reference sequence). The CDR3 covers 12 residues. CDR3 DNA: TGTGCCAGCAGCCTCCAAGGGGGGCCCCAGTACTTC. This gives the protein CASSLQGGPQYF.

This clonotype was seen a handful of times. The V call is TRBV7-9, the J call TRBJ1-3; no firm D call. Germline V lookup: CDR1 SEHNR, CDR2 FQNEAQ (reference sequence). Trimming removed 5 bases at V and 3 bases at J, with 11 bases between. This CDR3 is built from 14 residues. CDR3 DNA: TGTGCCAGCAGCCGAGGAGGCGTTGGAAACACCATATATTTT. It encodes CASSRGGVGNTIYF.

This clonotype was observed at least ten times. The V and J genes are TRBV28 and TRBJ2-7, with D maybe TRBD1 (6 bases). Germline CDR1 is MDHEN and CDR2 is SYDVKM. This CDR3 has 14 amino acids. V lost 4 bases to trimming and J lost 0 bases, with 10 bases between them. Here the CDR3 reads CASSSETGSYEQYF. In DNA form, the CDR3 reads TGTGCCAGCAGTTCCGAGACAGGCTCCTACGAGCAGTACTTC.

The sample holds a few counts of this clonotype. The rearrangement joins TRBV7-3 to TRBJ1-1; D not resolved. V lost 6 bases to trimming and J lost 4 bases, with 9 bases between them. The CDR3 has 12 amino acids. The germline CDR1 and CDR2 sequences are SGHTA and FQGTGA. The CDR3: CASSNWGTEAFF. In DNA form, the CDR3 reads TGTGCCAGCAGTAACTGGGGCACTGAAGCTTTCTTT.

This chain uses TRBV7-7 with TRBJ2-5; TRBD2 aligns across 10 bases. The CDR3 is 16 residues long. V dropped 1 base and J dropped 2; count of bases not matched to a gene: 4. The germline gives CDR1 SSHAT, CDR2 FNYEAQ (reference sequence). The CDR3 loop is CASSLVLAGSQETQYF. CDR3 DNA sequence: TGTGCCAGCAGCTTAGTACTAGCGGGATCTCAAGAGACCCAGTACTTC. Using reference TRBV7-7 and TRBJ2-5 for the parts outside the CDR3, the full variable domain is GAGVSQSPRYKVTKRGQDVTLRCDPISSHATLYWYQQALGQGPEFLTYFNYEAQPDKSGLPSDRFSAERPEGSISTLTIQRTEQRDSAMYRCASSLVLAGSQETQYFGPGTRLLVL.

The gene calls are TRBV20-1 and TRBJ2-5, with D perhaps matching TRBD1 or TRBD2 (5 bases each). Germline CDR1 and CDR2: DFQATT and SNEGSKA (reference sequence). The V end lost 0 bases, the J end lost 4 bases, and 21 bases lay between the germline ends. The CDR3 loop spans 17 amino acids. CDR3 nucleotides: TGCAGTGCTAGAGAAGCTCTAACGGGGCCGAGGGGAGAGACCCAGTACTTC. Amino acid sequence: CSAREALTGPRGETQYF.

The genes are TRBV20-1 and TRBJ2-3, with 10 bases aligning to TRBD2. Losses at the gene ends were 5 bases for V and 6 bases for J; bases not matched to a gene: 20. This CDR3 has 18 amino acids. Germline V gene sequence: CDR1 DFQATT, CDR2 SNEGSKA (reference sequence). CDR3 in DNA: TGCAGTGCTCCTACGACATACTTAACTAGCGGGATAAGGGATACGCAGTATTTT. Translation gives CSAPTTYLTSGIRDTQYF.

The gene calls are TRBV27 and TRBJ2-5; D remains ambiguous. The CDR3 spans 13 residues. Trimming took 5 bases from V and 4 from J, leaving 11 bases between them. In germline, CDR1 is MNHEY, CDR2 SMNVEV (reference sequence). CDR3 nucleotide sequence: TGTGCCAGCAGTCCAATAGTTGGAGAGACCCAGTACTTC. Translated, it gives CASSPIVGETQYF.

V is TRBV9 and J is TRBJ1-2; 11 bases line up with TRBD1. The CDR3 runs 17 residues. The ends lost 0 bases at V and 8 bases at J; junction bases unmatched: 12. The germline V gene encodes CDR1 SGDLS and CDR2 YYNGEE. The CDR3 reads CASSVAGTGGSQGGYTF. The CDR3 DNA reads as TGTGCCAGCAGCGTAGCTGGGACAGGGGGTTCTCAAGGGGGCTACACCTTC.

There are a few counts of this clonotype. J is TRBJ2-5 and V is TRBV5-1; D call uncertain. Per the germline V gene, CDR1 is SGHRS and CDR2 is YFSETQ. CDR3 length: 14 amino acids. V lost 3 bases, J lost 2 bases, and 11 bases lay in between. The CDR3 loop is CASSSFSRQETQYF. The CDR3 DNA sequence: TGCGCCAGCAGCTCCTTTTCTAGGCAAGAGACCCAGTACTTC.

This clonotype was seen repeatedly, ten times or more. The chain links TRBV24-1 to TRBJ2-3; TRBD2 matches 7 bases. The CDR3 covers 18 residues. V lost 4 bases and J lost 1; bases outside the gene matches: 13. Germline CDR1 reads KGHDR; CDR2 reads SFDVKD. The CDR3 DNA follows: TGTGCCACCAGTGACCCACGGCGGGGGAATGAGGGCACAGATACGCAGTATTTT. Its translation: CATSDPRRGNEGTDTQYF.